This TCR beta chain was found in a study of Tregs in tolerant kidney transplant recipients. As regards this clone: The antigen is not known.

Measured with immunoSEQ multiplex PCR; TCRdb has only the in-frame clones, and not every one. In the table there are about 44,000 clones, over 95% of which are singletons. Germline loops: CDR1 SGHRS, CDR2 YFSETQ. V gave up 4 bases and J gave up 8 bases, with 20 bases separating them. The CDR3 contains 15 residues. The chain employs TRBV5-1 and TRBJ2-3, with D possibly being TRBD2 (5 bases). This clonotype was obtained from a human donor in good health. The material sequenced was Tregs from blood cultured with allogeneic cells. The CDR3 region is CASSPDITSSGTQYF. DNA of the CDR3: TGCGCCAGCAGCCCCGATATTACTAGTTCCGGTACGCAGTATTTT.